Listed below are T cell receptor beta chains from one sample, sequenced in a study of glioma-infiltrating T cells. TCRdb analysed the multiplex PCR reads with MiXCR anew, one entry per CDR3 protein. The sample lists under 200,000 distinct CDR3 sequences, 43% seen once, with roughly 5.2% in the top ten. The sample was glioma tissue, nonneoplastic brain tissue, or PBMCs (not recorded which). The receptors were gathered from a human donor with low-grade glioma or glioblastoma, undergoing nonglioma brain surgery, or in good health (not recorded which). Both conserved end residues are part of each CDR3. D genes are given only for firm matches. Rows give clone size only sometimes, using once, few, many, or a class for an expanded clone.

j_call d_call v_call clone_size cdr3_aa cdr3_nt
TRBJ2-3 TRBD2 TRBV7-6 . CASSLGSSGPTDTQYF TGTGCCAGCAGCTTAGGGTCTAGCGGACCCACAGATACGCAGTATTTT
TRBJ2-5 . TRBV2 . CASSTGRETQYF TGTGCCAGCAGTACGGGGAGAGAGACCCAGTACTTC
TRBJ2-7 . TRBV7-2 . CASSLGLAGAEQNF TGTGCCAGCAGCTTAGGTCTAGCTGGGGCCGAGCAGAACTTC
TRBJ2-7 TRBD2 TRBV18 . CATAASGSSYEQYF TGTGCCACTGCTGCTAGCGGGAGCTCCTACGAGCAGTACTTC
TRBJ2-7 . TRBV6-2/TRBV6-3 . CASSRATDSFSYEQYF TGTGCCAGCAGTCGAGCTACGGACAGCTTCAGCTACGAGCAGTACTTC
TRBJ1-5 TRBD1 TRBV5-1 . CSSSPQDRDLEYQPQHF TGCTCCAGCAGCCCTCAAGACAGGGATCTAGAATATCAGCCCCAGCATTTT
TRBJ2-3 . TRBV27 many CASSRIGTHVRDTQYF TGTGCCAGCAGTCGCATCGGGACCCACGTCCGGGATACGCAGTATTTT
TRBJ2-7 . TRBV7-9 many CASSPQYEQYF TGTGCCAGCAGCCCCCAATACGAGCAGTACTTC
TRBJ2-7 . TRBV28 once CASQTQYEQYF TGTGCCAGCCAGACCCAATACGAGCAATACTTC
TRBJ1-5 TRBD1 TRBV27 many CASSLPTGTGRQPQHF TGTGCCAGCAGTTTACCCACCGGGACAGGGAGACAGCCCCAGCATTTT
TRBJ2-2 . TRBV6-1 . CAIKGFNTGELFF TGTGCCATCAAGGGCTTCAACACCGGGGAGCTGTTTTTT
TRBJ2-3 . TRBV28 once CASLETHADTQYF TGTGCCAGCTTAGAGACGCACGCAGATACGCAGTATTTT
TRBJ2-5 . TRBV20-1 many CSARQLGFGEQETQYF TGCAGTGCTAGACAACTGGGGTTTGGGGAACAAGAGACCCAGTACTTC
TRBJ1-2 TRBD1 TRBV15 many CATSRERQGYGYTF TGTGCCACCAGCAGAGAACGACAGGGCTATGGCTACACCTTC
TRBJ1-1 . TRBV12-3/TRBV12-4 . CASSLPGILAFF TGTGCCAGCAGTTTACCGGGTATTTTGGCTTTCTTT